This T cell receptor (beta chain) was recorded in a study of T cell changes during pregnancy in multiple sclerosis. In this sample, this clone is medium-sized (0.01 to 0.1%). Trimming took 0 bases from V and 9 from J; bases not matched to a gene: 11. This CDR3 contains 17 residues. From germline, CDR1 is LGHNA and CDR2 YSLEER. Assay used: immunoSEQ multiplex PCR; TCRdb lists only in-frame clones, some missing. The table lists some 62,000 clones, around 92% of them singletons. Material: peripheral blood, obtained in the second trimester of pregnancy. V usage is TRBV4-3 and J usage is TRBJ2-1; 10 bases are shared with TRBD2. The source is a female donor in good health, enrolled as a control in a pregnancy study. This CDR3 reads CASSQDLPSGRMSEQFF. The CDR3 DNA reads TGCGCCAGCAGCCAAGATCTGCCTAGCGGGAGAATGAGTGAGCAGTTCTTC.